The 19 T cell receptor beta chains reported below all come from one sample, sequenced in a study of T cell repertoires in cytomegalovirus infection. From the reads, TCRdb called clonotypes with MiXCR, one entry per CDR3 protein. The sample has about 400,000 distinct CDR3 sequences, approximately 18% seen once. The sequenced sample consisted of PBMCs. All receptors come from a human donor in good health (CMV status not recorded). Some clones in this sample may be carry-over from other donors' samples.

This clonotype was observed many times. The chain joins TRBV19 to TRBJ2-2; D is possibly TRBD2 (6 bases). V was pared by 3 bases and J by 5 bases, with 10 bases between. From germline, CDR1 is LNHDA and CDR2 SQIVND (reference sequence). This CDR3 is 14 amino acids long. CDR3 DNA sequence: TGTGCCAGTAGTATTCTCGGGGGAACCGGGGAGCTGTTTTTT. Encoded protein: CASSILGGTGELFF.

This clonotype was detected a few times. The CDR3 reads CSARTLSYNEQFF. CDR3 nucleotides: TGCAGTGCAAGGACACTATCCTACAATGAGCAGTTCTTC. The V and J genes are TRBV20-1 and TRBJ2-1, with TRBD1 as a possible D gene (5 bases). There are 13 residues in the CDR3. V was pared by 6 bases and J by 1 base, with 10 bases between. Germline CDR1 DFQATT, CDR2 SNEGSKA (reference sequence).

This clonotype occurred a few times. The rearrangement uses TRBV20-1 and TRBJ2-2; D may be TRBD2 (6 bases). In germline, CDR1 is DFQATT, CDR2 SNEGSKA (reference sequence). The ends were cut back, 6 bases at V and 4 bases at J, with 15 bases in the middle. The CDR3 covers 14 residues. DNA of the CDR3: TGCAGTGCCGGGTCGGAGGGTGGCACCGGGGAGCTGTTTTTT. Protein sequence: CSAGSEGGTGELFF.

This chain uses TRBV12-3 or TRBV12-4 with TRBJ2-4, with 7 nucleotides matching TRBD1. V shed 1 base and J 0 bases; nucleotides not matched to a gene: 9. CDR3 length: 18 residues. CDR3 sequence: CASSLGFRGKIAKNIQYF. The CDR3 DNA is TGTGCCAGCAGTTTAGGTTTCAGGGGGAAGATAGCCAAAAACATTCAGTACTTC.

The V and J genes are TRBV6-2 or TRBV6-3 and TRBJ2-3; the D gene is possibly TRBD2 (5 bases). Trimming stripped 5 bases from V and 6 bases from J, with 12 bases between. Per germline, CDR1 MNHEY and CDR2 SVGEGT. The CDR3 sequence is 13 residues long. The CDR3 reads CASSPVGMDTQYF. The CDR3 DNA sequence: TGTGCCAGCAGTCCCGTCGGGATGGATACGCAGTATTTT.

The CDR3 sequence: CAPSQNTEAFF. CDR3 nucleotide sequence: TGTGCACCCTCGCAAAACACTGAAGCTTTCTTT. The chain recombines TRBV27 with TRBJ1-1; no clear D gene. This CDR3 spans 11 amino acids. CDR1 is MNHEY, CDR2 SMNVEV, per germline (reference sequence).

V and J are TRBV9 and TRBJ2-3, with D possibly TRBD1 on 5 matching bases. This CDR3 contains 17 residues. Germline V gene lookup returns CDR1 SGDLS and CDR2 YYNGEE. Trimming took 0 bases from V and 2 from J, leaving 16 bases between them. CDR3 in amino acids: CASSVGFDSIFTDTQYF. The CDR3 nucleotides read TGTGCCAGCAGCGTAGGGTTCGACAGTATCTTCACAGATACGCAGTATTTT. Full variable domain (outside the CDR3, taken from reference TRBV9 and TRBJ2-3): DSGVTQTPKHLITATGQRVTLRCSPRSGDLSVYWYQQSLDQGLQFLIQYYNGEERAKGNILERFSAQQFPDLHSELNLSSLELGDSALYFCASSVGFDSIFTDTQYFGPGTRLTVL.

The chain recombines TRBV6-2 or TRBV6-3 with TRBJ1-1; D is undetermined. Germline V lookup: CDR1 MNHEY, CDR2 SVGEGT. V was pared by 2 bases and J by 5 bases, with 9 bases between. The CDR3 is made up of 13 amino acids. The CDR3 region is CASSYTRLTEAFF. As DNA, the CDR3 is TGTGCCAGCAGTTACACTAGACTAACTGAAGCTTTCTTT.

At least ten counts were recorded for this clonotype. The gene calls are TRBV28 and TRBJ2-6; 7 bases map to TRBD2. Germline V CDR1 and CDR2: MDHEN, SYDVKM. The ends lost 8 bases at V and 0 bases at J; junction bases unmatched: 10. This CDR3 region has 17 residues. CDR3 sequence: CASRGGGDLSGANVLTF. CDR3 bases: TGTGCCAGCCGCGGGGGTGGGGACCTCTCTGGGGCCAACGTCCTGACTTTC.

The rearrangement links TRBV12-3 or TRBV12-4 to TRBJ2-5; 7 bases are shared with TRBD2. V shed 4 bases, J shed 2 bases, and the junction held 4 bases outside the gene matches. This CDR3 spans 14 amino acids. CDR3: CASSSQRGQETQYF. Here the CDR3 DNA reads TGTGCCAGCAGTTCCCAGCGGGGACAAGAGACCCAGTACTTC.

The chain joins TRBV27 to TRBJ2-3; no clear D gene. CDR3 length: 15 residues. The germline V gene has CDR1 MNHEY and CDR2 SMNVEV (reference sequence). The V end lost 2 bases, the J end lost 1 base, and 10 bases lay between the germline ends. DNA for the CDR3: TGTGCCAGCAGTTTACGTTCCCGGGGCACAGATACGCAGTATTTT. Translation gives CASSLRSRGTDTQYF.

This clonotype was seen more than once but under ten times. V is TRBV2 and J is TRBJ1-5, with D hard to call. This CDR3 is 14 amino acids long. The V end was cut by 2 bases, the J end by 3 bases, with 8 bases between. CDR1 is SNHLY and CDR2 is FYNNEI in the germline V gene. The CDR3 DNA is TGTGCCAGCAGTGAAAGCGGAGACAATCAGCCCCAGCATTTT. It codes for CASSESGDNQPQHF.

Only a few counts were recorded for this clonotype. The chain is built from TRBV12-3 or TRBV12-4 and TRBJ1-1; D ambiguous. Trimming stripped 6 bases from V and 3 bases from J, with 11 bases between. This CDR3 spans 13 amino acids. The CDR3: CASSSDGHTEAFF. CDR3 sequence (DNA): TGTGCCAGCAGCTCCGACGGGCACACTGAAGCTTTCTTT.

This rearrangement joins TRBV6-1 to TRBJ1-2, with a weak D call TRBD1 (6 bases). CDR3 length: 14 amino acids. Trimming left V 5 bases short and J 2 bases short, with 12 bases between. Germline CDR1 is MNHNS and CDR2 is SASEGT. The CDR3 protein is CASSPTGYNYGYTF. Written as DNA, the CDR3 is TGTGCCAGCAGTCCAACAGGGTACAACTATGGCTACACCTTC.

This clonotype was seen ten or more times. V and J are TRBV12-3 or TRBV12-4 and TRBJ2-7; 8 nucleotides agree with TRBD1. Trimming cost V 6 bases and J 5 bases; bases outside gene matches: 12. The CDR3 length is 15 residues. The CDR3 bases are TGTGCCAGCAGACCTTCGGACAGGGTCTTCGACGAGCAGTACTTC. It codes for CASRPSDRVFDEQYF.

This clonotype showed up just a few times. The chain carries TRBV2 and TRBJ2-7; TRBD1 might be the D (6 bases). CDR3 size: 13 residues. Looked up from germline, CDR1 is SNHLY and CDR2 is FYNNEI. Trimming took 6 bases from V and 4 from J, leaving 13 bases between them. CDR3 in DNA: TGTGCCAGCAGCGTAGGGACACTTTACGAGCAGTACTTC. Translating it yields CASSVGTLYEQYF.

This clonotype has ten or more counts. The chain combines TRBV7-2 with TRBJ2-1; D remains unclear. The CDR3 length is 13 residues. From germline, CDR1 is SGHTA and CDR2 FQGNSA. V was cut by 3 bases and J by 7 bases, with 10 bases left in between. CDR3 bases: TGTGCCAGCAGCTTCCCTCCCGGTAATGAGCAGTTCTTC. It is translated as CASSFPPGNEQFF.

This clonotype was counted ten times or more. The chain links TRBV12-3 or TRBV12-4 to TRBJ2-1; D uncertain. V lost 10 bases and J 1 base, leaving 14 bases between the germline ends. CDR3 length: 14 residues. CDR3 in amino acids: CATAWLVSYNEQFF. CDR3 bases: TGTGCCACCGCGTGGCTAGTATCCTACAATGAGCAGTTCTTC.

This clonotype occurred a few times. The chain joins TRBV29-1 to TRBJ2-2, with D possibly matching TRBD1 (5 bases). The CDR3 is 14 amino acids. The ends were cut back, 1 base at V and 1 base at J, with 7 bases in the middle. The V gene's germline CDR1 is SQVTM and CDR2 ANQGSEA. CDR3 sequence (DNA): TGCAGCGTTGAAGTCGACAGGAACACCGGGGAGCTGTTTTTT. It yields the protein CSVEVDRNTGELFF.